The 13 T cell receptor beta chains in this list originate from one sample, sequenced in a study of identical twins. TCRdb re-called the 5' RACE reads with MiXCR, one entry per CDR3 protein. This table has about 300,000 distinct CDR3 sequences, over 9% appearing once. The sample was also linked to a second study, of yellow fever vaccine responses in identical twins.

Input material: CD8+ T cells sorted from blood. The receptors shown here come from a woman aged 18-35 years in good health.

This clonotype was picked up a small number of times. This rearrangement joins TRBV20-1 to TRBJ2-4; no clear D gene. Germline V gene sequence: CDR1 DFQATT, CDR2 SNEGSKA (reference sequence). V was cut by 3 bases and J by 0 bases, with 15 bases left in between. This CDR3 has 16 residues. The CDR3: CSARSVGELAKNIQYF. Here the CDR3 DNA reads TGCAGTGCTAGGTCCGTTGGAGAGCTAGCCAAAAACATTCAGTACTTC.

This clonotype occurred a few times. The genes are TRBV12-5 and TRBJ2-1; 16 nucleotides match TRBD2. The CDR3 runs to 14 residues. CDR1 is LGHNT, CDR2 FRNRAP, per germline. The ends lost 9 bases at V and 5 bases at J; junction bases unmatched: 1. CDR3 loop: CASGTSGGDNEQFF. For the CDR3, the DNA is TGTGCTAGCGGGACTAGCGGGGGGGACAATGAGCAGTTCTTC.

The chain employs TRBV20-1 and TRBJ2-1; 11 bases fit TRBD2. The CDR3 totals 14 residues. V gave up 5 bases and J gave up 8 bases; unmatched junction bases: 8. Germline V gene sequence: CDR1 DFQATT, CDR2 SNEGSKA (reference sequence). The DNA for the CDR3 is TGCAGTGCTCGTACTAGCGGGAGTGACCATGAGCAGTTCTTC. Translating it yields CSARTSGSDHEQFF.

This clonotype occurred a few times. The V call is TRBV2, the J call TRBJ2-1, with 13 bases matching TRBD2. From germline, CDR1 is SNHLY and CDR2 FYNNEI. The CDR3 is made up of 14 amino acids. V gave up 7 bases and J gave up 8 bases; unmatched junction bases: 5. The chain's CDR3 is CASIGTSGKYEQFF. In DNA form, the CDR3 reads TGTGCCAGCATCGGGACTAGCGGGAAGTATGAGCAGTTCTTC.

Points on this clonotype: Relative to the germline gene, one junction end is altered; a read error may explain this. V is TRBV7-9 and J is TRBJ2-7; D is possibly TRBD1 (5 bases). The CDR3 is made up of 14 amino acids. Germline lookup yields CDR1 SEHNR and CDR2 FQNEAQ (reference sequence). CDR3 region: CARSSPDRSHEQYF. The CDR3 bases are TGTGCCAGAAGCTCCCCCGACAGATCCCACGAGCAGTACTTC.

This chain connects TRBV15 to TRBJ2-7; D is unresolved. Between the trimmed V and J ends, which lost 1 base and 5 bases, there was a span of 9 bases. The CDR3 has 13 residues. CDR1 and CDR2 (germline): LNHNV, YYDKDF (reference sequence). CDR3 bases: TGTGCCACCAGCAGAGGGAAGTGGGACGAGCAGTACTTC. It encodes CATSRGKWDEQYF. The complete variable domain, with remaining parts taken from reference TRBV15 and TRBJ2-7, reads DAMVIQNPRYQVTQFGKPVTLSCSQTLNHNVMYWYQQKSSQAPKLLFHYYDKDFNNEADTPDNFQSRRPNTSFCFLDIRSPGLGDTAMYLCATSRGKWDEQYFGPGTRLTVT.

CDR3 bases: TGTGCCATCTATTACGAGACCAAAAACATTCAGTACTTC. It specifies CAIYYETKNIQYF. The chain is built from TRBV19 and TRBJ2-4; D is undetermined. From germline, CDR1 is LNHDA and CDR2 SQIVND (reference sequence). This CDR3 has 13 residues. V lost 10 bases, J lost 2 bases, and 12 bases lay in between.

This clonotype was counted between two and nine times. The gene calls are TRBV28 and TRBJ2-7; TRBD2 matches at 10 bases. J gave up 2 bases and V 7 bases, and 8 bases lay outside the gene matches. Germline V lookup: CDR1 MDHEN, CDR2 SYDVKM. There are 15 residues in the CDR3. The CDR3 region is CASTLGLAETYEQYF. CDR3 in DNA: TGTGCCAGCACCCTAGGACTAGCGGAGACCTACGAGCAGTACTTC.

This chain's CDR3 is CASSSPTGPSSGANVLTF. The CDR3 DNA is TGTGCCAGCAGTTCACCGACAGGCCCCAGCTCTGGGGCCAACGTCCTGACTTTC. The V and J genes are TRBV12-3 or TRBV12-4 and TRBJ2-6; possibly TRBD1 for D (6 bases). CDR3 length: 18 amino acids. V was pared by 4 bases and J by 0 bases, with 16 bases between.

The rearrangement joins TRBV3-1 to TRBJ1-6, with 9 positions matching TRBD1. CDR1 LGHDT and CDR2 YNNKEL come from the germline V gene (reference sequence). V dropped 0 bases and J dropped 9; count of bases not matched to a gene: 9. The length of the CDR3 is 17 residues. In nucleotides, the CDR3 is TGTGCCAGCAGCCAAGATTTCGGACAGGGGATTGTTTCACCCCTCCACTTT. Amino acids: CASSQDFGQGIVSPLHF. The entire variable domain, with the rest obtained from reference TRBV3-1 and TRBJ1-6, is as follows: DTAVSQTPKYLVTQMGNDKSIKCEQNLGHDTMYWYKQDSKKFLKIMFSYNNKELIINETVPNRFSPKSPDKAHLNLHINSLELGDSAVYFCASSQDFGQGIVSPLHFGNGTRLTVT.

In this sample, this clonotype turned up a few times. The rearrangement joins TRBV28 to TRBJ2-7; 9 bases are a match to TRBD2. The trim removed 1 base at V and 7 bases at J, leaving 8 bases unmatched. The germline CDR1 and CDR2 sequences are MDHEN and SYDVKM. The CDR3 totals 15 residues. CDR3 in DNA: TGTGCCAGCAGTTTATCGGCGGGAGGGCCGGGGGAGCAGTACTTC. Encoded protein: CASSLSAGGPGEQYF. The full variable domain, with the rest looked up from reference TRBV28 and TRBJ2-7, is DVKVTQSSRYLVKRTGEKVFLECVQDMDHENMFWYRQDPGLGLRLIYFSYDVKMKEKGDIPEGYSVSREKKERFSLILESASTNQTSMYLCASSLSAGGPGEQYFGPGTRLTVT.

This clonotype came up many times. The gene calls are TRBV11-2 and TRBJ2-7, with 10 bases that match TRBD1. J was trimmed by 3 bases and V by 5 bases; bases with no gene match: 7. The CDR3 is 15 amino acids. Germline lookup yields CDR1 SGHAT and CDR2 FQNNGV. CDR3 in DNA: TGTGCCAGCAGCCTTGGGACAGGGGTTCGCTACGAGCAGTACGTC. Translated, it gives CASSLGTGVRYEQYV.

This chain joins TRBV7-9 and TRBJ2-1, with 9 bases matching TRBD1. CDR1 is SEHNR, CDR2 FQNEAQ, per germline (reference sequence). After removal of 1 base from V and 7 bases from J, the junction contained 5 bases not matched to a gene. This CDR3 has 15 residues. CDR3 sequence (DNA): TGTGCCAGCAGCTTAGAGTACAGGGGGCTGAATGAGCAGTTCTTC. Amino acid sequence: CASSLEYRGLNEQFF.